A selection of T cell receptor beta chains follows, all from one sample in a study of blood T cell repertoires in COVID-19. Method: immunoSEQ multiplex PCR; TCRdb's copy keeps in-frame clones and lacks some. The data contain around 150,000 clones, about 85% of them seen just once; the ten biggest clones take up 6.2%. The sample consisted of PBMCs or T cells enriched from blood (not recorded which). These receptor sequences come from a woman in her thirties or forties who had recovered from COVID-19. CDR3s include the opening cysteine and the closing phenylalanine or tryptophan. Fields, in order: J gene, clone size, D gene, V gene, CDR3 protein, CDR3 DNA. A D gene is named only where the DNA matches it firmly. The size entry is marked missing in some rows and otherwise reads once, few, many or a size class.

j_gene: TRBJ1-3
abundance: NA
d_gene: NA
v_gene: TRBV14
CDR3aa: CASSPRGGGNTIYF
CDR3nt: TGTGCCAGCAGCCCCAGGGGCGGAGGAAACACCATATATTTT

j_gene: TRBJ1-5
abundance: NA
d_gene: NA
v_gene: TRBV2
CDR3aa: CASSERQDQPQHF
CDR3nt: TGTGCCAGCAGCGAAAGGCAGGATCAGCCCCAGCATTTT

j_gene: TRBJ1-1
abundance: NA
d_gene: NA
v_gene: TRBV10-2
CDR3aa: CASSESWGPGDTEAFF
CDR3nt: TGCGCCAGCAGTGAGTCATGGGGGCCCGGAGACACTGAAGCTTTCTTT

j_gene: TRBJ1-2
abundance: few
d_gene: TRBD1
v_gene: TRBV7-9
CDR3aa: CASSSGQVGYTF
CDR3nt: TGTGCCAGCAGTTCCGGACAGGTCGGCTACACCTTC

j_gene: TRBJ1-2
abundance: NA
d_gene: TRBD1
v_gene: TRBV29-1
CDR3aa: CSGQTGSGYGYTF
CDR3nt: TGCAGCGGGCAGACAGGGTCAGGCTATGGCTACACCTTC

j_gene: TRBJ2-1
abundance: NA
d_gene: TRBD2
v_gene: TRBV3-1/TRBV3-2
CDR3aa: CASSRASGIGDEQFF
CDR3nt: TGTGCCAGCAGCCGGGCTAGCGGGATTGGGGATGAGCAGTTCTTC

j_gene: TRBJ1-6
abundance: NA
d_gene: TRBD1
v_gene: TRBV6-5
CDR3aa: CASSYETGLSSPLHF
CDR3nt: TGTGCCAGCAGTTACGAGACAGGGCTTAGTTCACCCCTCCACTTT

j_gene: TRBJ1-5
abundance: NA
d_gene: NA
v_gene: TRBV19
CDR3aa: CASRQVNSNQPQHF
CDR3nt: TGTGCCAGTCGACAGGTTAATAGCAATCAGCCCCAGCATTTT

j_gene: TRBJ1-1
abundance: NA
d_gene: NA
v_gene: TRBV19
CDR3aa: CASSDTVNTEAFF
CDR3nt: TGTGCCAGTAGTGACACGGTGAACACTGAAGCTTTCTTT

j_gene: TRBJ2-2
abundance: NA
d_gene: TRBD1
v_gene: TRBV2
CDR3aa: CASKPGQALPQSTGELFF
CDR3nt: TGTGCCAGCAAACCGGGACAGGCCCTACCCCAGAGCACCGGGGAGCTGTTTTTT

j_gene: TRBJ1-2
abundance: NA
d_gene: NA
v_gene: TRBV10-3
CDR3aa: CAISGGGDYGYTF
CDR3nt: TGTGCCATCAGTGGGGGGGGAGACTATGGCTACACCTTC

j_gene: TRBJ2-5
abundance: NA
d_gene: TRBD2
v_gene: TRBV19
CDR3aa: CASSMGAAGGGLSRETQYF
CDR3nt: TGTGCCAGTAGTATGGGGGCGGCGGGAGGGGGCTTGTCTCGGGAGACCCAGTACTTC

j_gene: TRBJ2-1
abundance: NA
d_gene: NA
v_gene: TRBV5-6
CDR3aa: CASSFTGTHEQFF
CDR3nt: TGTGCCAGCAGCTTCACAGGGACCCATGAGCAGTTCTTC

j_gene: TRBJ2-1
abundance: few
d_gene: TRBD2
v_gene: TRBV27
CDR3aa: CASSLERDSYNEQFF
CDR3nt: TGTGCCAGCAGTTTGGAGCGGGACTCCTACAATGAGCAGTTCTTC

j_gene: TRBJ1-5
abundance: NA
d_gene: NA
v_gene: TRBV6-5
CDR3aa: CASRGPGGNQPQHF
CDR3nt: TGTGCCAGCAGGGGCCCGGGGGGCAATCAGCCCCAGCATTTT

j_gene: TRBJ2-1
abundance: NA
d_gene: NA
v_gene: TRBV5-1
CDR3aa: CASSLVVGSSYNEQFF
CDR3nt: TGCGCCAGCAGCTTGGTAGTGGGGAGCTCCTACAATGAGCAGTTCTTC

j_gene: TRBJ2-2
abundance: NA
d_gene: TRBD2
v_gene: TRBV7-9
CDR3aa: CASSLYGGRDTGELFF
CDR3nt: TGTGCCAGCAGCTTATATGGCGGGAGGGACACCGGGGAGCTGTTTTTT

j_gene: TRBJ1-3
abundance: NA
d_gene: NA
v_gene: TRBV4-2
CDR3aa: CASSQDPTRGNTIYF
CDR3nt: TGTGCCAGCAGCCAAGATCCGACACGGGGAAACACCATATATTTT

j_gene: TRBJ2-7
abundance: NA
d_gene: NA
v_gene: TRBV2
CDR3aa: CASSERRGSPYEQYF
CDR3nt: TGTGCCAGCAGTGAGAGAAGGGGGAGTCCCTACGAGCAGTACTTC

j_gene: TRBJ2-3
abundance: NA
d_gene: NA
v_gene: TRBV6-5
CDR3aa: CASSYTRYSSTDTQYF
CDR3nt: TGTGCCAGCAGTTACACCAGGTATTCTAGCACAGATACGCAGTATTTT

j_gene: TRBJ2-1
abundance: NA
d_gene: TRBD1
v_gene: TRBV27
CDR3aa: CASSFGTVSYNEQFF
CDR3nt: TGTGCCAGCAGTTTTGGGACAGTCTCCTACAATGAGCAGTTCTTC

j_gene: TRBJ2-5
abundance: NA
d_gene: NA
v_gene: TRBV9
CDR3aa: CASSVVGQKQETQYF
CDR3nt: TGTGCCAGCAGCGTAGTTGGGCAGAAACAAGAGACCCAGTACTTC

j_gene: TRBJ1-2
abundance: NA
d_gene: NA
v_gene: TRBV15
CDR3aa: CATSPRTTLTSDYGYTF
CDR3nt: TGTGCCACCAGCCCCCGAACCACTCTCACCTCGGACTATGGCTACACCTTC

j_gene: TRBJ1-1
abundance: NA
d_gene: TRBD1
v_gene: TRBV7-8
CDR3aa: CASSFPRDRANTEAFF
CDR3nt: TGTGCCAGCAGCTTCCCCCGGGACAGGGCGAACACTGAAGCTTTCTTT

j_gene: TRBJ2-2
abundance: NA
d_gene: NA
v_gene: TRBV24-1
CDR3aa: CATSDGAAGELFF
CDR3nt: TGTGCCACCAGTGATGGGGCGGCCGGGGAGCTGTTTTTT

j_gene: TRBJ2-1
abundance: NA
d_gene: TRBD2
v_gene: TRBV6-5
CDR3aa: CASSRTSGGPAEQFF
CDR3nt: TGTGCCAGCAGTCGGACTAGCGGGGGGCCGGCTGAGCAGTTCTTC

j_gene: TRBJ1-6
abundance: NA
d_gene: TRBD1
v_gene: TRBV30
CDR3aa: CAWIGQGATFNSPLHF
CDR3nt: TGTGCCTGGATCGGACAGGGGGCAACATTCAATTCACCCCTCCACTTT

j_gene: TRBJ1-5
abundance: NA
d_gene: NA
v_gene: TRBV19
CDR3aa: CASSFSNQPQHF
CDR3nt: TGTGCCAGTAGTTTTTCGAATCAGCCCCAGCATTTT

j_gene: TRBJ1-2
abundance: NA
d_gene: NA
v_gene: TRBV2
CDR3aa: CASSEVGRGAYGYTF
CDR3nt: TGTGCCAGCAGTGAAGTCGGGCGGGGGGCCTATGGCTACACCTTC

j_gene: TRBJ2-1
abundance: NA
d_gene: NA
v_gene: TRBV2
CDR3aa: CASSDRDYNEQFF
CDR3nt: TGTGCCAGCAGTGACAGGGATTACAATGAGCAGTTCTTC

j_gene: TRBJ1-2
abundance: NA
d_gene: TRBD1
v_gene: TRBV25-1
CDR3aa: CASTPGTGLLGYTF
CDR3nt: TGTGCCAGCACCCCCGGGACAGGGCTTCTTGGCTACACCTTC

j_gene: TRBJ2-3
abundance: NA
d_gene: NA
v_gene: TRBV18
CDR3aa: CASSPTPSTDTQYF
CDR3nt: TGTGCCAGCTCCCCCACTCCTAGCACAGATACGCAGTATTTT

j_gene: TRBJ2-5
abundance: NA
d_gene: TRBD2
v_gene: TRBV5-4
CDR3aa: CASSLGTSGVQETQYF
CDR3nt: TGTGCCAGCAGCTTGGGTACTAGCGGAGTTCAAGAGACCCAGTACTTC

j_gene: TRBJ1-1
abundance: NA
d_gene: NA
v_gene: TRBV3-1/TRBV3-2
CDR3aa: CASSPSGRGWAFF
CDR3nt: TGTGCCAGCAGCCCCAGTGGCAGGGGTTGGGCTTTCTTT

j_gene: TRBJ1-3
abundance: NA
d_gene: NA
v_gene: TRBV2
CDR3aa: CASSVSRANGNTIYF
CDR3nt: TGTGCCAGCAGTGTTTCCAGGGCGAACGGAAACACCATATATTTT

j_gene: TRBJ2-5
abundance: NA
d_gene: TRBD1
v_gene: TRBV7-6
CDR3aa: CASSSAGGTQETQYF
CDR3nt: TGTGCCAGCAGTTCGGCAGGGGGTACACAAGAGACCCAGTACTTC

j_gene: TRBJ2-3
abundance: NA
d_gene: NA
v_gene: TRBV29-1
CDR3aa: CSASRGGQAADTQYF
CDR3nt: TGCAGCGCATCTAGGGGGGGACAGGCAGCAGATACGCAGTATTTT

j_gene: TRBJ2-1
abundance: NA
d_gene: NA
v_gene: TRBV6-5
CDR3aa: CASIQGWDEQFF
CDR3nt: TGTGCCAGCATTCAGGGCTGGGATGAGCAGTTCTTC

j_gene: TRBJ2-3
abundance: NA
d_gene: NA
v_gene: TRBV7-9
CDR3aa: CASSLFLAIRADTQYF
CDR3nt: TGTGCCAGCAGCTTATTCCTAGCGATAAGGGCAGATACGCAGTATTTT

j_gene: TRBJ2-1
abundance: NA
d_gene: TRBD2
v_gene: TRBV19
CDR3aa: CASSTGAGGSDEQFF
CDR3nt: TGTGCCAGTAGTACAGGGGCGGGGGGTTCGGATGAGCAGTTCTTC

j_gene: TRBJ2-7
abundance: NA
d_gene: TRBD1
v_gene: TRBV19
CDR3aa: CASSIVGQDYEQYF
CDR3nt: TGTGCCAGTAGCATCGTCGGACAGGACTACGAGCAGTACTTC

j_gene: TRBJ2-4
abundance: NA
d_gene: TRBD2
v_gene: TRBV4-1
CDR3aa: CASSQGGLGNIQYF
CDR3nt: TGCGCCAGCAGCCAAGGGGGACTAGGAAACATTCAGTACTTC

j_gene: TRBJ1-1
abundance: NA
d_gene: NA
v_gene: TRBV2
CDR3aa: CASRQQAVPTEAFF
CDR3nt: TGTGCCAGCAGACAACAGGCAGTCCCCACTGAAGCTTTCTTT

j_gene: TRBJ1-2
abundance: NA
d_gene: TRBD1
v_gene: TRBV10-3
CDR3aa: CAISEDRAGGYTF
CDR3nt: TGTGCCATCAGCGAAGACAGGGCGGGTGGCTACACCTTC

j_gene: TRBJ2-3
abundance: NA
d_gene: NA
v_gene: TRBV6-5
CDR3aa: CASSISSRWTDTQYF
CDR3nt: TGTGCCAGCAGTATCTCCTCACGGTGGACAGATACGCAGTATTTT

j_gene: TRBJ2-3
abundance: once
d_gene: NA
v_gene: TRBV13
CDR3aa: CASSSTLGEEVDTQYF
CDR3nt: TGTGCCAGCAGCTCAACGTTGGGGGAGGAAGTTGATACGCAGTATTTT

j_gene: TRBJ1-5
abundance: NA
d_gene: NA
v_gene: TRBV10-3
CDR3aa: CAISDQINQPQHF
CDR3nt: TGTGCCATCAGTGACCAGATCAATCAGCCCCAGCATTTT

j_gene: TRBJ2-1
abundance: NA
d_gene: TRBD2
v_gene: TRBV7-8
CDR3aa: CASSLKRTSGYNEQFF
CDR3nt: TGTGCCAGCAGCCTTAAACGGACTAGCGGGTACAATGAGCAGTTCTTC

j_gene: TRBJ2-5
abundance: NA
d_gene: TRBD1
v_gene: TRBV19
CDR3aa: CASSSGQQETQYF
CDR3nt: TGTGCCAGTAGTTCGGGACAGCAAGAGACCCAGTACTTC